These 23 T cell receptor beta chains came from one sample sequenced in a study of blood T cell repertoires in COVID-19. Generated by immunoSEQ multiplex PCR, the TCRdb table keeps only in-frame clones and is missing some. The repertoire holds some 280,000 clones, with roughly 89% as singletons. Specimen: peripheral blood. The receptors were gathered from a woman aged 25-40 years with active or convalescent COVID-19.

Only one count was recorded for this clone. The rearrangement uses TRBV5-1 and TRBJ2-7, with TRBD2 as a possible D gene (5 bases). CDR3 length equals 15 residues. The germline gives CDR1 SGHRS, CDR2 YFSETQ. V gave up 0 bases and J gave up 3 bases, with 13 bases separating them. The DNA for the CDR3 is TGCGCCAGCAGCTTGGTGGGCGGGCTGGTCTACGAGCAGTACTTC. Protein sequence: CASSLVGGLVYEQYF.

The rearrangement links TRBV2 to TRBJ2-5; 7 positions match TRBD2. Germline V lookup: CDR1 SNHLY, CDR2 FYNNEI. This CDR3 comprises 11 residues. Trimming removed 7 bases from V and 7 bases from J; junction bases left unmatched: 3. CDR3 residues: CASTSGGTQYF. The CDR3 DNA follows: TGTGCCAGCACTTCGGGGGGGACCCAGTACTTC. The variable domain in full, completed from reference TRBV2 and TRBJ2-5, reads EPEVTQTPSHQVTQMGQEVILRCVPISNHLYFYWYRQILGQKVEFLVSFYNNEISEKSEIFDDQFSVERPDGSNFTLKIRSTKLEDSAMYFCASTSGGTQYFGPGTRLLVL.

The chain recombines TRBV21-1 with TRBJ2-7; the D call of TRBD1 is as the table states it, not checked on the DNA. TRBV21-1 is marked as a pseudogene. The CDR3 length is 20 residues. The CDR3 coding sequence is TGTGCCAGCAGCACACCGGGACAGTCAGGGGGAACCGCGGGGTACTACGAGCAGTACTTC. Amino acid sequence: CASSTPGQSGGTAGYYEQYF.

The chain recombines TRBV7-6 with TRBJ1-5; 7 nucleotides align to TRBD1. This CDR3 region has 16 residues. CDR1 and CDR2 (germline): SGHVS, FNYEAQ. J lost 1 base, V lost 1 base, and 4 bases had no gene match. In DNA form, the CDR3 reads TGTGCCAGCAGCTTAGGCTCAGGGGGGAGCAATCAGCCCCAGCATTTT. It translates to CASSLGSGGSNQPQHF.

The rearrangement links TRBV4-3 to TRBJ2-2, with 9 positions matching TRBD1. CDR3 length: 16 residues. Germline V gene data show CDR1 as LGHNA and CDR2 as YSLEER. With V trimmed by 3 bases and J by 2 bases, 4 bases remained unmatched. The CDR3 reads CASSHSGQGNTGELFF. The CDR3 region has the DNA TGCGCCAGCAGCCACTCGGGACAGGGAAACACCGGGGAGCTGTTTTTT.

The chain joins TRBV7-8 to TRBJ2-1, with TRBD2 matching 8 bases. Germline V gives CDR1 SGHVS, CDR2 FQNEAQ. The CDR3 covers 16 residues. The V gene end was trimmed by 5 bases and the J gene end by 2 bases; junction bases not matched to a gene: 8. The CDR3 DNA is TGTGCCAGCAGCCCCGACGGGGGGGTAACCTACAATGAGCAGTTCTTC. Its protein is CASSPDGGVTYNEQFF.

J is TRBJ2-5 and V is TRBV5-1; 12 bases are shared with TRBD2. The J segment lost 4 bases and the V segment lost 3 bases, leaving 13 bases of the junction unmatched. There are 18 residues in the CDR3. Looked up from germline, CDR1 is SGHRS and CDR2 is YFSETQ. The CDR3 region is CASSYKPTGTSGRETQYF. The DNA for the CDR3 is TGCGCCAGCAGCTACAAGCCGACCGGGACTAGCGGGCGAGAGACCCAGTACTTC.

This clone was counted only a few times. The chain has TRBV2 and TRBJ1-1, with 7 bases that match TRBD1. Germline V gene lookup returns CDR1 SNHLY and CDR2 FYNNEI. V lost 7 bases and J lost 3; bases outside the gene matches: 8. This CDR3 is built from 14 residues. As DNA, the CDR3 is TGTGCCAGCACAACGACAGGGACGGACACTGAAGCTTTCTTT. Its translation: CASTTTGTDTEAFF.

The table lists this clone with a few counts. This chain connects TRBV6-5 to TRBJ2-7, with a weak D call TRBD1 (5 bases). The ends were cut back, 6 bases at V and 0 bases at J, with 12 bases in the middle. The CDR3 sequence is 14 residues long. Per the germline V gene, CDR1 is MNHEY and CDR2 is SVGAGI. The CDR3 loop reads CASRRTIPSYEQYF. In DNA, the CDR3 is TGTGCCAGCAGGCGGACAATCCCCTCCTACGAGCAGTACTTC.

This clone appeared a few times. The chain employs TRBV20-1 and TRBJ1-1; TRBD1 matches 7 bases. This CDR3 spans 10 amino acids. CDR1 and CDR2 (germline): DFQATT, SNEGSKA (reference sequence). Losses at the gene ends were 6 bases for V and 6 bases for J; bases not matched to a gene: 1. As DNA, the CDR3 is TGCAGTGCGCAGGGGGCTGAAGCTTTCTTT. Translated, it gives CSAQGAEAFF.

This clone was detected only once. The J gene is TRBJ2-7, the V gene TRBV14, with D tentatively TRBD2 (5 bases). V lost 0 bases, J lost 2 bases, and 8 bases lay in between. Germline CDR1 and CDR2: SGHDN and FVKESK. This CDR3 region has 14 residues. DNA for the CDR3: TGTGCCAGCAGCCAAGAGTTCGGGACCTACGAGCAGTACTTC. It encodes CASSQEFGTYEQYF.

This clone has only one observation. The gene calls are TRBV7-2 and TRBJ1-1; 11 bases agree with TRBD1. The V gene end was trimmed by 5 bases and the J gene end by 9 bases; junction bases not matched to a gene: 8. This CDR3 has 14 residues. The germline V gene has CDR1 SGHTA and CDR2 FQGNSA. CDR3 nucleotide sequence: TGTGCCAGCAGCCCGGACAGGGGGCGGGAGAAAGCTTTCTTT. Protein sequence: CASSPDRGREKAFF.

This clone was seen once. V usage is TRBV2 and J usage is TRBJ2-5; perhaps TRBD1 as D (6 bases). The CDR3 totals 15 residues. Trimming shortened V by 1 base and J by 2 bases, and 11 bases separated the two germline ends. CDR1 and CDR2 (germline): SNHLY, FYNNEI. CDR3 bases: TGTGCCAGCAGTGAAGACACAGGGCCACAAGAGACCCAGTACTTC. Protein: CASSEDTGPQETQYF.

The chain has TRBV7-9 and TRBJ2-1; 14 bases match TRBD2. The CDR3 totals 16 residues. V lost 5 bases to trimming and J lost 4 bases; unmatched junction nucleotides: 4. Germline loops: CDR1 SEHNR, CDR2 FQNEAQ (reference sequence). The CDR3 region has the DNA TGTGCCAGCAGCCCATGGACTAGCGGGGGGTACAATGAGCAGTTCTTC. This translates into CASSPWTSGGYNEQFF.

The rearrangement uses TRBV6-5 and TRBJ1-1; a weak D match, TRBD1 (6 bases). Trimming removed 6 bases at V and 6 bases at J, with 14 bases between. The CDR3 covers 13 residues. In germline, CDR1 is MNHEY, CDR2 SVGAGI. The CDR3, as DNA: TGTGCCAGCAGCCCAAGTACAGGGCCTGAAGCTTTCTTT. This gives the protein CASSPSTGPEAFF.

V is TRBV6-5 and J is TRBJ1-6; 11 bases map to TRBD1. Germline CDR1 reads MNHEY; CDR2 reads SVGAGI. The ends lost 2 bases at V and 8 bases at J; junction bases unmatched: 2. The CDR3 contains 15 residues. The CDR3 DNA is TGTGCCAGCAGTTACGGGACAGGGGGGGATTCACCCCTCCACTTT. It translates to CASSYGTGGDSPLHF.

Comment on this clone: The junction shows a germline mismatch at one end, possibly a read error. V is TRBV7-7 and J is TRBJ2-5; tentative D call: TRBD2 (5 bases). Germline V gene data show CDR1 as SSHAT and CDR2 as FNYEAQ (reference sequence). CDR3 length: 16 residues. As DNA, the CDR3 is TGTGCTAGCAGCTTAAGGGTCGGGATGCGAACTAGGACCCAGTACTTC. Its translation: CASSLRVGMRTRTQYF.

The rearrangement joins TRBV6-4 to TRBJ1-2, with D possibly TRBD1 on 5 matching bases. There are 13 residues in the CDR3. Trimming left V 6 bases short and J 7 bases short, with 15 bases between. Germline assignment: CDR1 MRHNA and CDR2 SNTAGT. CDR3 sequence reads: CASRLDSKGGYTF. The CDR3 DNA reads TGTGCCAGCAGATTAGACAGCAAAGGTGGCTACACCTTC.

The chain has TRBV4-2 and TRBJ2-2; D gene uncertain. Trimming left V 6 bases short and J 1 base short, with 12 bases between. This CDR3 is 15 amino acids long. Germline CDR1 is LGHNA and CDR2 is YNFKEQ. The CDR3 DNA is TGTGCCAGCAGATCGACTCGGCTGAACACCGGGGAGCTGTTTTTT. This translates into CASRSTRLNTGELFF.

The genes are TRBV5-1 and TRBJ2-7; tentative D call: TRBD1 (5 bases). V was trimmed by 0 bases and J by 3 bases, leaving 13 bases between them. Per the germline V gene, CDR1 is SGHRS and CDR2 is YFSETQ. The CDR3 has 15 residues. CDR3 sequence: CASSLDDSSFYEQYF. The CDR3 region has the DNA TGCGCCAGCAGCTTGGACGACAGTTCTTTCTACGAGCAGTACTTC.

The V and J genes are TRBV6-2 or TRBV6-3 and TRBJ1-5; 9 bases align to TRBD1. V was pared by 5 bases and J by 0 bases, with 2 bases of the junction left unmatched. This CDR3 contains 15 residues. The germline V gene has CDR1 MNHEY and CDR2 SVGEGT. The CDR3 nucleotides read TGTGCCAGCAGTCGGGGACAGGGTAGCAATCAGCCCCAGCATTTT. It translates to CASSRGQGSNQPQHF.

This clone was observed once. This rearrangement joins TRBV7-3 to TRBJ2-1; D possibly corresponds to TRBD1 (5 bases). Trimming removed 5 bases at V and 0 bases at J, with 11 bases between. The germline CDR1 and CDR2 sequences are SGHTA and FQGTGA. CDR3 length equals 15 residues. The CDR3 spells CASSPTVSSYNEQFF. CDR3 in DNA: TGTGCCAGCAGCCCGACAGTGAGCTCCTACAATGAGCAGTTCTTC.

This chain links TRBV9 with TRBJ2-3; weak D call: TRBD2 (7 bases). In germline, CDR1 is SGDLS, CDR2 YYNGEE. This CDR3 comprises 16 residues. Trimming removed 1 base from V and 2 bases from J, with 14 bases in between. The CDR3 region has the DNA TGTGCCAGCAGCGTAACCGCGGGGGCTTACACAGATACGCAGTATTTT. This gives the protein CASSVTAGAYTDTQYF.